This TCR beta chain is from a study of blood T cell repertoires in COVID-19. The Seattle site enrolled patients during active infection and followed them longitudinally. Some clones are missing from TCRdb's copy, which holds only in-frame ones; the method was immunoSEQ multiplex PCR. Here the sample spans 150,000 to 200,000 clones, about four fifths being singletons. The CDR3 is made up of 15 amino acids. Unmatched junction bases numbered 5, after V lost 1 base and J lost 2 bases. CDR1 SGHRS and CDR2 YFSETQ come from the germline V gene. The source is a woman older than 75 with COVID-19, enrolled during active disease. The rearrangement links TRBV5-1 to TRBJ2-7, with 8 bases matching TRBD1. Input material: peripheral blood. In DNA, the CDR3 is TGCGCCAGCAGCTTGCTGACGGGACAGGCCTACGAGCAGTACTTC. It yields the protein CASSLLTGQAYEQYF.